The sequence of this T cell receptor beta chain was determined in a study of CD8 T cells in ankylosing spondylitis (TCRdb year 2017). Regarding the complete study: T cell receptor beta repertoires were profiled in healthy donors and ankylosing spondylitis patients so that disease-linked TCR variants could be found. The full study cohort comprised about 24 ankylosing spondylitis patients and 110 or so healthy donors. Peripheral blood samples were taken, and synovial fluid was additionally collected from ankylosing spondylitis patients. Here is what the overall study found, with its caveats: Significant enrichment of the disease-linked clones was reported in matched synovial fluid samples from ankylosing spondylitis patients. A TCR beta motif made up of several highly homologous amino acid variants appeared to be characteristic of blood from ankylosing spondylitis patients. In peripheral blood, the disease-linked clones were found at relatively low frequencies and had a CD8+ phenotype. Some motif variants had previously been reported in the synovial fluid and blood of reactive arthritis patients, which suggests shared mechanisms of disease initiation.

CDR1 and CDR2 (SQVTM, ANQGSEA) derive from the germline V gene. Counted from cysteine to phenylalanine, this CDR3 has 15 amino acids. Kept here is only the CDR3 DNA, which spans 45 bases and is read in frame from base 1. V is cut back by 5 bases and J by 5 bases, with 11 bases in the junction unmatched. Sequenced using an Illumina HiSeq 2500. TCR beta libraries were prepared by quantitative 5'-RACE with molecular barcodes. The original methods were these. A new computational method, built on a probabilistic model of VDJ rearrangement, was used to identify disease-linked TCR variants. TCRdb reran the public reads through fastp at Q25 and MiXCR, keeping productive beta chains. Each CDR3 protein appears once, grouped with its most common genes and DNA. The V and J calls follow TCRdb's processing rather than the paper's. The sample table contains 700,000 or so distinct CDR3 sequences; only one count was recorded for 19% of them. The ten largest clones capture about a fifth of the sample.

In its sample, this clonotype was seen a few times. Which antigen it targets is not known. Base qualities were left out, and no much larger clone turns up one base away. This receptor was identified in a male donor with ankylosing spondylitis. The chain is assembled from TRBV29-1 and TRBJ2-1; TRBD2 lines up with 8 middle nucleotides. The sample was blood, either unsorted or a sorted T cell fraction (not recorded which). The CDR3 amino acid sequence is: CSVMLAGSEDNEQFF. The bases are TGCAGCGTTATGTTAGCGGGGAGCGAGGACAATGAGCAGTTCTTC.